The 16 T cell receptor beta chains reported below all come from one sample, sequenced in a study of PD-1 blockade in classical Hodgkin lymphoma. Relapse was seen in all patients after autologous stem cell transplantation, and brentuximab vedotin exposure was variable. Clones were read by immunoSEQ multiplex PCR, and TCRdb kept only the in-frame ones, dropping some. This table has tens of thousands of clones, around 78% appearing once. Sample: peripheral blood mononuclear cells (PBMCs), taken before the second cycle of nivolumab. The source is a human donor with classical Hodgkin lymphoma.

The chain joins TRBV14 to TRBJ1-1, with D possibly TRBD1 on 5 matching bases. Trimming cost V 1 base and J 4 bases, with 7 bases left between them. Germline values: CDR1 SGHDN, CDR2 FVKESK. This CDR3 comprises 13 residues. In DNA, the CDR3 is TGTGCCAGCAGCCAAGCAGGGTTCACTGAAGCTTTCTTT. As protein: CASSQAGFTEAFF.

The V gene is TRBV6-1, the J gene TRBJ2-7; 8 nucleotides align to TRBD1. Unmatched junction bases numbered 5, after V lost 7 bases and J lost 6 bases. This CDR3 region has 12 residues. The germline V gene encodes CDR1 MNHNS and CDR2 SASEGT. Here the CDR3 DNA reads TGTGCCAGCAAGGCAGGGGGCGGCGAGCAGTACTTC. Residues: CASKAGGGEQYF.

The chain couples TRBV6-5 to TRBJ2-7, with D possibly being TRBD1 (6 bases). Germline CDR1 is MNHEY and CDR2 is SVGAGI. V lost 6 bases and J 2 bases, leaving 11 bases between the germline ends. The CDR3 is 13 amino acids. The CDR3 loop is CASSSGTPYEQYF. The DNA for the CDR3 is TGTGCCAGCAGCTCCGGGACACCCTACGAGCAGTACTTC.

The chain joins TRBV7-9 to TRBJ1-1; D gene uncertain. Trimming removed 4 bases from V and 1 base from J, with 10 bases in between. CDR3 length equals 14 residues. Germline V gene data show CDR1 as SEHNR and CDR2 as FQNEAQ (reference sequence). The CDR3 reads CASSSSDPNTEAFF. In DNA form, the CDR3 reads TGTGCCAGCAGCTCCAGCGACCCGAACACTGAAGCTTTCTTT.

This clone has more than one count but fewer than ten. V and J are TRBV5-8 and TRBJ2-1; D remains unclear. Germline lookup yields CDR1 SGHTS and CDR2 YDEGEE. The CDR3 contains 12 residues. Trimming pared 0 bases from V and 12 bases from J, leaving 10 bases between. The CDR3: CASSLGLVGQFF. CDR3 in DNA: TGTGCCAGCAGCTTGGGGTTGGTTGGGCAGTTCTTC. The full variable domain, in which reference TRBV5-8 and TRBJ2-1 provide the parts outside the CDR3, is EAGVTQSPTHLIKTRGQQATLRCSPISGHTSVYWYQQALGLGLQFLLWYDEGEERNRGNFPPRFSGRQFPNYSSELNVNALELEDSALYLCASSLGLVGQFFGPGTRLTVL.

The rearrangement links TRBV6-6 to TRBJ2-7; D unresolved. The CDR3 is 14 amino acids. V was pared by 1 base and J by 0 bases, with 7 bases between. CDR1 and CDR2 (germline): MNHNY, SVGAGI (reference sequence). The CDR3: CASSYFGRSYEQYF. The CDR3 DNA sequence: TGTGCCAGCAGTTACTTCGGTCGCTCCTACGAGCAGTACTTC.

CDR3 sequence (DNA): TGTGCCACCACGAAGGGTCAAAGCAACACCGGGGAGCTGTTTTTT. Residues: CATTKGQSNTGELFF. The rearrangement joins TRBV15 to TRBJ2-2; the D is unclear. V shed 7 bases and J shed 2 bases, with 14 bases lying between them. The CDR3 is made up of 15 amino acids. Germline lookup yields CDR1 LNHNV and CDR2 YYDKDF (reference sequence).

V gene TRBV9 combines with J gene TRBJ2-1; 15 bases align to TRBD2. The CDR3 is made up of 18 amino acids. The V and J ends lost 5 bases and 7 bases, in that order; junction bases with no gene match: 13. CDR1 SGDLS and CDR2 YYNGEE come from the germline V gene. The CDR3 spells CASSGTSGRWKGENEQFF. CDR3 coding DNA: TGTGCCAGCAGTGGGACTAGCGGGAGGTGGAAGGGTGAGAATGAGCAGTTCTTC.

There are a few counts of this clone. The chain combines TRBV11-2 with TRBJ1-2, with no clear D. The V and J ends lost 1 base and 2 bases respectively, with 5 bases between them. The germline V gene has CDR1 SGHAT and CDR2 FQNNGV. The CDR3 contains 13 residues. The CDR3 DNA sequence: TGTGCCAGCAGCTTAGGGGAAAACTATGGCTACACCTTC. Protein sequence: CASSLGENYGYTF.

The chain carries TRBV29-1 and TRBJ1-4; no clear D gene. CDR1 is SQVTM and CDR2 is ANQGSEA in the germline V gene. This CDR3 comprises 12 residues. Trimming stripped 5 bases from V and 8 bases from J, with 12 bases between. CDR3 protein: CSVKDWGEKLFF. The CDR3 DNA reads TGCAGCGTTAAGGACTGGGGAGAAAAACTGTTTTTT. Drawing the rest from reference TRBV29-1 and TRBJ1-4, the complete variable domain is SAVISQKPSRDICQRGTSLTIQCQVDSQVTMMFWYRQQPGQSLTLIATANQGSEATYESGFVIDKFPISRPNLTFSTLTVSNMSPEDSSIYLCSVKDWGEKLFFGSGTQLSVL.

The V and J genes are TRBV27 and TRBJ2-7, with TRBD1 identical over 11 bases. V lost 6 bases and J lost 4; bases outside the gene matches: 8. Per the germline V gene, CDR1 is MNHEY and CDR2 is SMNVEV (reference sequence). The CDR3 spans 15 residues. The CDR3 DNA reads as TGTGCCAGCAGCTCACCCGGGACAGGGGGATACGAGCAGTACTTC. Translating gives CASSSPGTGGYEQYF.

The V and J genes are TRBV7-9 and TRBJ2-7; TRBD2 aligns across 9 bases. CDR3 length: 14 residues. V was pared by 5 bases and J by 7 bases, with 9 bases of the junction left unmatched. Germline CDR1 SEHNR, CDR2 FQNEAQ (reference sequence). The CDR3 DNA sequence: TGTGCCAGCAGCCCACGAGGACTAGCGATGGAGCAGTACTTC. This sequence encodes CASSPRGLAMEQYF.

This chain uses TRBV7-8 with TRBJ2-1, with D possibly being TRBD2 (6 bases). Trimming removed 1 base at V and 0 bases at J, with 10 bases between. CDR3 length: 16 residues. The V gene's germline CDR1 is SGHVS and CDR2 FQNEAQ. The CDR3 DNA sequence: TGTGCCAGCAGCTTAGGCGGGGCTTACTCCTACAATGAGCAGTTCTTC. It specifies CASSLGGAYSYNEQFF. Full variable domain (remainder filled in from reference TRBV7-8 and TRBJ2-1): GAGVSQSPRYKVAKRGQDVALRCDPISGHVSLFWYQQALGQGPEFLTYFQNEAQLDKSGLPSDRFFAERPEGSVSTLKIQRTQQEDSAVYLCASSLGGAYSYNEQFFGPGTRLTVL.

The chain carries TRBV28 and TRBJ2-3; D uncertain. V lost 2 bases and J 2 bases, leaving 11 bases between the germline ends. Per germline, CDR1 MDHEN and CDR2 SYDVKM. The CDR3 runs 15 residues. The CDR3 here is CASSLKVGLTDTQYF. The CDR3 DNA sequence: TGTGCCAGCAGTTTAAAAGTAGGCCTCACAGATACGCAGTATTTT. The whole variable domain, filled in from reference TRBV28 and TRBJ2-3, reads DVKVTQSSRYLVKRTGEKVFLECVQDMDHENMFWYRQDPGLGLRLIYFSYDVKMKEKGDIPEGYSVSREKKERFSLILESASTNQTSMYLCASSLKVGLTDTQYFGPGTRLTVL.

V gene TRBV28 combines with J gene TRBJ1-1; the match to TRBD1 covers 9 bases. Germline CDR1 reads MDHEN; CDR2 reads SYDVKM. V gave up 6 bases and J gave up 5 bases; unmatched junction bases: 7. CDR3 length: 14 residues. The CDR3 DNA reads TGTGCCAGCAGATCACAGGGGGCTCGAACTGAAGCTTTCTTT. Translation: CASRSQGARTEAFF. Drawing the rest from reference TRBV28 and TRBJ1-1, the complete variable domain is DVKVTQSSRYLVKRTGEKVFLECVQDMDHENMFWYRQDPGLGLRLIYFSYDVKMKEKGDIPEGYSVSREKKERFSLILESASTNQTSMYLCASRSQGARTEAFFGQGTRLTVV.

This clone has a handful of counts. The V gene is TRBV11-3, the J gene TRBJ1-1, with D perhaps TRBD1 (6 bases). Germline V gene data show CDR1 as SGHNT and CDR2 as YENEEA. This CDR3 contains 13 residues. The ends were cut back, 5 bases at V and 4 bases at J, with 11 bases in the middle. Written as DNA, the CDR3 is TGTGCCAGCAGCCGAACAGGGTTCACTGAAGCTTTCTTT. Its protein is CASSRTGFTEAFF.